The sequence of this T cell receptor (beta chain) was determined in a study of cytomegalovirus exposure and HLA in healthy donors. Across the study: Of 300 to 500 genotyped donors, roughly 80% clustered with self-reported Caucasian donors.

Details on this clone: What it binds is not known.

The PCR used 60 Vbeta and 13 Jbeta primers. TCRdb keeps only in-frame clones here, not all; method: immunoSEQ multiplex PCR. In the table there are 150,000 to 200,000 clones, around 77% of which are singletons. The ends were cut back, 0 bases at V and 7 bases at J, with 28 bases in the middle. The CDR3 loop spans 20 amino acids. From germline, CDR1 is SGHKS and CDR2 YYEKEE (reference sequence). Whole-study results and caveats: In a later analysis, across HLA loci, associated TCR counts were highest for DRB1, lowest for HLA-C. Upon later analysis, HLA-associated TCR beta chains proved more clonally expanded than other, equally common chains.

This chain links TRBV5-5 with TRBJ2-2, with D possibly being TRBD2 (6 bases). Material for sequencing was PBMCs. The TCR was taken from a young woman in good health and CMV-seropositive. Here the CDR3 reads CASSLGRWTSLRNGGGELFF. CDR3 DNA: TGTGCCAGCAGCTTGGGAAGGTGGACATCTCTGAGAAACGGGGGCGGGGAGCTGTTTTTT.